This T cell receptor (beta chain) was obtained from a study of blood T cell repertoires in COVID-19. Study-wide background: Both acute and convalescent COVID-19 samples were obtained from the United States, Italy and Spain.

Germline V gene lookup returns CDR1 MGHRA and CDR2 YSYEKL. V dropped 3 bases and J dropped 2; count of bases not matched to a gene: 6. The CDR3 runs 17 residues. Clones were read by immunoSEQ multiplex PCR, and TCRdb kept only the in-frame ones, dropping some. Among approximately 140,000 clones listed, approximately 86% were seen once. The sequence came from an older man with acute or convalescent COVID-19. The rearrangement uses TRBV4-1 and TRBJ1-3; 11 positions agree with TRBD1. The specimen was peripheral blood. CDR3 in amino acids: CASSHVGQGATGNTIYF. In nucleotides, the CDR3 is TGCGCCAGCAGCCACGTCGGACAGGGGGCTACTGGAAACACCATATATTTT.